The 32 T cell receptor beta chains presented below share a single source sample, sequenced in a study of T cells after yellow fever vaccination. TCRdb processed the 5' RACE reads anew with MiXCR; each CDR3 protein has one entry. Seen here are 510,000 or so distinct CDR3 sequences, less than 20% observed once, and the top ten hold 14%. Sequencing used PBMCs, obtained 15 days after the yellow fever booster vaccination. These receptors came from a young man who received the YFV17D yellow fever vaccine.

The chain has TRBV20-1 and TRBJ2-7; a possible D gene is TRBD2 (6 bases). This CDR3 spans 16 amino acids. The germline gives CDR1 DFQATT, CDR2 SNEGSKA (reference sequence). The germline V and J ends were trimmed by 0 bases and 2 bases, with 17 bases remaining between them. CDR3 DNA: TGCAGTGCTAGAGACAAATCTCGGGGACTGACCTACGAGCAGTACTTC. The encoded protein is CSARDKSRGLTYEQYF.

The chain combines TRBV4-2 with TRBJ1-5, with D perhaps matching TRBD1 (6 bases). Germline CDR1 is LGHNA and CDR2 is YNFKEQ. V lost 4 bases and J 3 bases, leaving 13 bases between the germline ends. The CDR3 contains 15 residues. DNA for the CDR3: TGTGCCAGCAGCCGCAATACAGGGCTCAATCAGCCCCAGCATTTT. It is translated as CASSRNTGLNQPQHF.

The chain is built from TRBV20-1 and TRBJ2-1; D may be TRBD2 (5 bases). Per the germline V gene, CDR1 is DFQATT and CDR2 is SNEGSKA (reference sequence). Trimming removed 2 bases from V and 4 bases from J, with 18 bases in between. This CDR3 is built from 16 residues. The CDR3 is CSARRRPSSGYNEQFF. Written as DNA, the CDR3 is TGCAGTGCTAGACGCCGGCCTAGCTCGGGATACAATGAGCAGTTCTTC.

This clonotype has only one observation. The chain employs TRBV18 and TRBJ2-1, with a possible D match to TRBD1 (6 bases). V was pared by 0 bases and J by 5 bases, with 8 bases between. This CDR3 has 14 residues. Per the germline V gene, CDR1 is KGHSH and CDR2 is LQKENI. CDR3 in DNA: TGTGCCAGCTCACCACCTTACAGGGACAATGAGCAGTTCTTC. This codes for CASSPPYRDNEQFF.

This clonotype has more than one count but fewer than ten. The chain links TRBV20-1 to TRBJ2-1; 13 bases agree with TRBD2. The junction had 9 bases not matched to a gene; V was cut back by 3 bases and J by 1 base. CDR3 length: 18 amino acids. Germline values: CDR1 DFQATT, CDR2 SNEGSKA (reference sequence). CDR3 bases: TGCAGTGCTAGGCTCACTAGCGGGAGGGCCAGTTCCTACAATGAGCAGTTCTTC. This translates into CSARLTSGRASSYNEQFF.

With respect to this clonotype: One end of the junction fails to match germline, which may point to a read error. This chain uses TRBV20-1 with TRBJ2-7, with 9 bases fitting TRBD1. Germline CDR1 and CDR2: DFQATT and SNEGSKA (reference sequence). The CDR3 runs 14 residues. This CDR3 is CCASPGQGTYEQYF. CDR3 bases: TGCTGTGCCTCACCGGGACAGGGAACCTACGAGCAGTACTTC.

This chain uses TRBV7-2 with TRBJ2-1, with D possibly matching TRBD2 (6 bases). Between the trimmed V and J ends, which lost 4 bases and 5 bases, there was a span of 18 bases. CDR1 and CDR2 (germline): SGHTA, FQGNSA. The CDR3 totals 16 residues. CDR3 residues: CASSSPRGIFDNEQFF. As DNA, the CDR3 is TGTGCCAGCAGCTCGCCCCGCGGGATATTCGACAATGAGCAGTTCTTC. The full variable domain, with the rest looked up from reference TRBV7-2 and TRBJ2-1, is GAGVSQSPSNKVTEKGKDVELRCDPISGHTALYWYRQSLGQGLEFLIYFQGNSAPDKSGLPSDRFSAERTGGSVSTLTIQRTQQEDSAVYLCASSSPRGIFDNEQFFGPGTRLTVL.

There are a few counts of this clonotype. V is TRBV9 and J is TRBJ2-7; TRBD1 or TRBD2 may be the D gene (7 bases each). Germline-derived CDR1 and CDR2 are SGDLS and YYNGEE. V was shortened by 0 bases and J by 4 bases, with 14 bases between the two germline ends. The CDR3 consists of 15 residues. For the CDR3, the DNA is TGTGCCAGCAGCGTAGGCCCAGGGGGGGATTACGAGCAGTACTTC. Its translation: CASSVGPGGDYEQYF.

The rearrangement uses TRBV29-1 and TRBJ2-7, with 8 positions matching TRBD1. The germline V gene has CDR1 SQVTM and CDR2 ANQGSEA. V lost 5 bases, J lost 0 bases, and 3 bases stayed unmatched. This CDR3 has 13 amino acids. DNA for the CDR3: TGCAGCGTTTCAGGGGGCGCCTCCTACGAGCAGTACTTC. This encodes CSVSGGASYEQYF.

This clonotype occurred a few times. This chain joins TRBV6-1 and TRBJ2-1; D is unresolved. Trimming stripped 7 bases from V and 6 bases from J, with 16 bases between. CDR3 length: 14 residues. CDR1 and CDR2 from the germline V gene are MNHNS and SASEGT. The CDR3, as DNA: TGTGCCAGCACCCAACCGTGGGCTTCCAATGAGCAGTTCTTC. As protein: CASTQPWASNEQFF.

The chain recombines TRBV10-3 with TRBJ2-7; the D gene is possibly TRBD2 (6 bases). V lost 6 bases and J lost 2, with 11 bases in between. Looked up from germline, CDR1 is ENHRY and CDR2 is SYGVKD. The CDR3 covers 13 residues. The chain's CDR3 is CAIRRGSPYEQYF. CDR3 DNA sequence: TGTGCCATCAGGCGGGGCAGTCCCTACGAGCAGTACTTC.

This chain uses TRBV25-1 with TRBJ2-7; possibly TRBD1 or TRBD2 for D (5 bases each). The germline V and J ends were trimmed by 9 bases and 5 bases, with 20 bases remaining between them. The germline CDR1 and CDR2 sequences are MGHDK and SYGVNS. The CDR3 is 14 residues long. The CDR3 loop is CASTQSGTQNEQYF. DNA for the CDR3: TGTGCCAGTACCCAGTCCGGGACGCAAAACGAGCAGTACTTC.

In DNA form, the CDR3 reads TGTGCCAGCAGTTTACAGGACAGGGGGCGACCGGTATACGAGCAGTACTTC. This sequence encodes CASSLQDRGRPVYEQYF. V gene TRBV28 combines with J gene TRBJ2-7, with 11 bases matching TRBD1. The junction had 10 bases not matched to a gene; V was cut back by 2 bases and J by 4 bases. This CDR3 region has 17 residues. CDR1 is MDHEN and CDR2 is SYDVKM in the germline V gene.

This chain connects TRBV29-1 to TRBJ2-1, with TRBD2 matching 13 bases. The CDR3 runs 14 residues. The germline V gene has CDR1 SQVTM and CDR2 ANQGSEA. V shed 7 bases and J 6 bases; nucleotides not matched to a gene: 6. The CDR3 nucleotides are TGCAGCGCTCAACTAGCGGGAGGGGGCAATGAGCAGTTCTTC. Translation gives CSAQLAGGGNEQFF.

The V and J genes are TRBV6-2 or TRBV6-3 and TRBJ2-2, with TRBD2 matching 13 bases. Germline CDR1 is MNHEY and CDR2 is SVGEGT. The CDR3 is 16 residues long. The trim removed 1 base at V and 5 bases at J, leaving 1 base unmatched. CDR3 nucleotides: TGTGCCAGCAGTTACTTGACTAGCGGGAGGACCGGGGAGCTGTTTTTT. Encoded protein: CASSYLTSGRTGELFF.

This clonotype was counted at least ten times. The V gene is TRBV7-3, the J gene TRBJ1-2; D is unresolved. V gave up 1 base and J gave up 1 base, with 4 bases separating them. The CDR3 spans 13 residues. Germline loops: CDR1 SGHTA, CDR2 FQGTGA. This chain's CDR3 is CASSLNSNYGYTF. The CDR3 DNA follows: TGTGCCAGCAGCTTAAACAGTAACTATGGCTACACCTTC.

This chain joins TRBV19 and TRBJ2-2; 9 nucleotides agree with TRBD2. V dropped 6 bases and J dropped 8; count of bases not matched to a gene: 13. In germline, CDR1 is LNHDA, CDR2 SQIVND (reference sequence). CDR3 size: 16 residues. The CDR3 DNA reads as TGTGCCAGTAGCTGGAGGGCTAGCGGGATTTTGGGGGAGCTGTTTTTT. Translated: CASSWRASGILGELFF.

This clonotype occurred a few times. This chain joins TRBV7-4 and TRBJ2-7, with TRBD1 matching over 8 bases. The V and J ends lost 4 bases and 5 bases, in that order; junction bases with no gene match: 7. Germline CDR1 is SGHVT and CDR2 is SQSDAQ. The CDR3 consists of 14 residues. The CDR3 nucleotides are TGTGCCAGCAGCTGGCCGGACAGGGTCCACGAGCAGTACTTC. Translating gives CASSWPDRVHEQYF.

The chain joins TRBV6-1 to TRBJ2-5, with 7 nucleotides matching TRBD2. The CDR3 sequence is 15 residues long. CDR1 and CDR2 from the germline V gene are MNHNS and SASEGT. V shed 6 bases, J shed 9 bases, and the junction held 16 bases outside the gene matches. As DNA, the CDR3 is TGTGCCAGCAGCACTACCTTGGCGGTTCGGGGGGCCCAGTACTTC. Translated: CASSTTLAVRGAQYF.

The V gene is TRBV7-6, the J gene TRBJ2-5; D might be TRBD1 (6 bases). Deletions cut 4 bases from V and 5 bases from J, with 14 bases between. Germline values: CDR1 SGHVS, CDR2 FNYEAQ. CDR3 length: 14 residues. This CDR3 is CASSSNWGHETQYF. CDR3 DNA: TGTGCCAGCAGCTCTAATTGGGGGCATGAGACCCAGTACTTC.

This rearrangement joins TRBV20-1 to TRBJ2-5; 8 nucleotides line up with TRBD2. The germline V gene has CDR1 DFQATT and CDR2 SNEGSKA (reference sequence). This CDR3 spans 15 amino acids. V gave up 6 bases and J gave up 5 bases; unmatched junction bases: 14. DNA for the CDR3: TGCAGTGCCCGGGGTGCGGGAGGCTTTGGCGAGACCCAGTACTTC. It specifies CSARGAGGFGETQYF.

In its sample, this clonotype was seen a few times. V and J are TRBV20-1 and TRBJ2-7; perhaps TRBD1 as D (5 bases). The ends were cut back, 1 base at V and 6 bases at J, with 16 bases in the middle. The CDR3 extends over 14 amino acids. CDR1 is DFQATT, CDR2 SNEGSKA, per germline (reference sequence). CDR3 sequence reads: CSARAVQGVGEQYF. DNA of the CDR3: TGCAGTGCTAGAGCGGTGCAGGGTGTTGGCGAGCAGTACTTC.

This clonotype was observed a few times. The chain joins TRBV27 to TRBJ2-1; D may match TRBD1 or TRBD2 (5 bases each). This CDR3 region has 16 residues. The V end was cut by 8 bases, the J end by 2 bases, with 19 bases between. CDR1 and CDR2 from the germline V gene are MNHEY and SMNVEV (reference sequence). CDR3 nucleotide sequence: TGTGCCAGCCGGAGCCTATCGGGACCACCCTACAATGAGCAGTTCTTC. It yields the protein CASRSLSGPPYNEQFF.

At least ten counts were recorded for this clonotype. The chain combines TRBV20-1 with TRBJ1-5; weak D call: TRBD1 (6 bases). Germline V gene lookup returns CDR1 DFQATT and CDR2 SNEGSKA (reference sequence). This CDR3 contains 14 residues. The V gene lost 5 bases and the J gene lost 3 bases, with 14 bases spanning the gap. The CDR3 nucleotides read TGCAGTGCTCGGACCGGGACACACAATCAGCCCCAGCATTTT. Residues: CSARTGTHNQPQHF.

The chain is built from TRBV7-2 and TRBJ2-3; perhaps TRBD2 as D (5 bases). V gave up 5 bases and J gave up 9 bases, with 9 bases separating them. Germline V gene sequence: CDR1 SGHTA, CDR2 FQGNSA. The CDR3 runs 11 residues. This chain's CDR3 is CASSPTGTQYF. The DNA for the CDR3 is TGTGCCAGCAGCCCCACGGGGACGCAGTATTTT.

The rearrangement uses TRBV2 and TRBJ1-1; 7 positions agree with TRBD1. The CDR3 is 13 residues long. The germline V gene has CDR1 SNHLY and CDR2 FYNNEI. With V trimmed by 6 bases and J by 4 bases, 5 bases remained unmatched. This chain's CDR3 is CASSVDRVTEAFF. DNA for the CDR3: TGTGCCAGCAGCGTCGACAGGGTCACTGAAGCTTTCTTT.

The J gene is TRBJ2-3, the V gene TRBV12-3 or TRBV12-4; 7 nucleotides match TRBD1. The CDR3 is 14 residues long. V lost 5 bases to trimming and J lost 6 bases; unmatched junction nucleotides: 8. The CDR3, as DNA: TGTGCCAGCAGTCGACAGGGACCCGTGGATACGCAGTATTTT. It translates to CASSRQGPVDTQYF.

This clonotype was counted between two and nine times. The chain employs TRBV5-1 and TRBJ2-7, with D tentatively TRBD1 or TRBD2 (5 bases each). The germline V and J ends were trimmed by 4 bases and 0 bases, with 14 bases remaining between them. The CDR3 loop spans 15 amino acids. Germline V gene sequence: CDR1 SGHRS, CDR2 YFSETQ. The CDR3 nucleotides read TGCGCCAGCAGCCGGAGAGCAGGGAGCTCCTACGAGCAGTACTTC. Translation: CASSRRAGSSYEQYF.

This clonotype showed up just a few times. V gene TRBV4-3 combines with J gene TRBJ2-1; weak D call: TRBD1 (5 bases). CDR1 is LGHNA, CDR2 YSLEER, per germline. V gave up 4 bases and J gave up 10 bases, with 17 bases separating them. The CDR3 loop spans 14 amino acids. Here the CDR3 reads CASSPSGRTGEQFF. CDR3 bases: TGCGCCAGCAGCCCCTCAGGGCGTACGGGCGAGCAGTTCTTC.

This clonotype was detected a few times. The J gene is TRBJ2-3, the V gene TRBV7-9; D is unclear. Germline V CDR1 and CDR2: SEHNR, FQNEAQ (reference sequence). Trimming stripped 5 bases from V and 4 bases from J, with 16 bases between. The CDR3 covers 15 residues. The DNA for the CDR3 is TGTGCCAGCAGCCCGGTGGTGGGGTCCCCAGATACGCAGTATTTT. Residues: CASSPVVGSPDTQYF.

The J gene is TRBJ1-5, the V gene TRBV5-1; 7 positions match TRBD1. This CDR3 spans 13 amino acids. Germline assignment: CDR1 SGHRS and CDR2 YFSETQ. The J segment lost 6 bases and the V segment lost 4 bases, leaving 4 bases of the junction unmatched. The CDR3 sequence: CASSRTGAQPQHF. The DNA for the CDR3 is TGCGCCAGCAGCAGAACAGGGGCTCAGCCCCAGCATTTT. Based on the CDR3 plus reference TRBV5-1 and TRBJ1-5, the full variable domain is KAGVTQTPRYLIKTRGQQVTLSCSPISGHRSVSWYQQTPGQGLQFLFEYFSETQRNKGNFPGRFSGRQFSNSRSEMNVSTLELGDSALYLCASSRTGAQPQHFGDGTRLSIL.

This clonotype was seen only a few times. This chain joins TRBV5-1 and TRBJ2-6; 11 bases agree with TRBD1. CDR3 length: 17 residues. Germline lookup yields CDR1 SGHRS and CDR2 YFSETQ. The junction had 2 bases not matched to a gene; V was cut back by 1 base and J by 2 bases. The CDR3 sequence is CASSLRTGGAGANVLTF. The CDR3 coding sequence is TGCGCCAGCAGCTTGAGGACAGGGGGCGCTGGGGCCAACGTCCTGACTTTC.